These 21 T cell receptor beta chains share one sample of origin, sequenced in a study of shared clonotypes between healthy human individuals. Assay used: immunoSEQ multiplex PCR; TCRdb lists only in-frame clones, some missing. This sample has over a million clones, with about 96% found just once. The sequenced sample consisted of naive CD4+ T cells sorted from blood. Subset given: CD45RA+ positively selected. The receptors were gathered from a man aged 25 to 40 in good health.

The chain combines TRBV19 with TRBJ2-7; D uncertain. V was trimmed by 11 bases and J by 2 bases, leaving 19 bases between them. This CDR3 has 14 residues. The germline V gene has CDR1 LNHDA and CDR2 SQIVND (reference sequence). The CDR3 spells CAYPKRVSPYEQYF. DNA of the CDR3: TGTGCCTACCCCAAAAGGGTTTCCCCCTACGAGCAGTACTTC.

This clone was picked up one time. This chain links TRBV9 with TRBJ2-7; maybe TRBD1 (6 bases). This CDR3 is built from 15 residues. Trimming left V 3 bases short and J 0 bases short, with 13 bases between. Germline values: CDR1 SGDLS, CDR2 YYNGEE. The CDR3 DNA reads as TGTGCCAGCAGCGGCCCGGGACACCTCTCCTACGAGCAGTACTTC. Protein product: CASSGPGHLSYEQYF.

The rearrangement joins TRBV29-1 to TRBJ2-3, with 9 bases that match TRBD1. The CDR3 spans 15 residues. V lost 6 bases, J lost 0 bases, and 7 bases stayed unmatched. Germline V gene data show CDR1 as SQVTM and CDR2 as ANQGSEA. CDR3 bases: TGCAGCGTGAAGACTGGGACAGGGAGCACAGATACGCAGTATTTT. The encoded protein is CSVKTGTGSTDTQYF.

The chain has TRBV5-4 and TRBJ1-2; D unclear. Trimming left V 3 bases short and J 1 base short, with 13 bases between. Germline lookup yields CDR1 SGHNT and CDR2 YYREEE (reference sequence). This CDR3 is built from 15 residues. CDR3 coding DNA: TGTGCCAGCAGCTCCCTAGACTCTTATAACTATGGCTACACCTTC. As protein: CASSSLDSYNYGYTF.

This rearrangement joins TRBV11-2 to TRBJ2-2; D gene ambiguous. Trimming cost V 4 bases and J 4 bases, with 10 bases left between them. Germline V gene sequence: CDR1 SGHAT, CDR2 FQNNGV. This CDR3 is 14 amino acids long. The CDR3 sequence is CASSSVRSTGELFF. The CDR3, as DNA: TGTGCCAGCAGCTCGGTTCGCTCCACCGGGGAGCTGTTTTTT. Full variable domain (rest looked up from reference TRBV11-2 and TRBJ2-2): EAGVAQSPRYKIIEKRQSVAFWCNPISGHATLYWYQQILGQGPKLLIQFQNNGVVDDSQLPKDRFSAERLKGVDSTLKIQPAKLEDSAVYLCASSSVRSTGELFFGEGSRLTVL.

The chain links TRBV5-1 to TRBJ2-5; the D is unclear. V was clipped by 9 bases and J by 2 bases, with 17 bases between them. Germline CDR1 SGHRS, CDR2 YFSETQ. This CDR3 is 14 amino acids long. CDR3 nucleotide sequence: TGCGCCACTGCCCCCGCCGGGCTACAAGAGACCCAGTACTTC. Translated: CATAPAGLQETQYF.

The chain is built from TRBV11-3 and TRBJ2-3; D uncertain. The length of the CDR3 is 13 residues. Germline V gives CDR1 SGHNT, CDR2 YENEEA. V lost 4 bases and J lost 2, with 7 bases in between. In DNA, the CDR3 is TGTGCCAGCAGCTCTTTCTCCACAGATACGCAGTATTTT. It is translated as CASSSFSTDTQYF.

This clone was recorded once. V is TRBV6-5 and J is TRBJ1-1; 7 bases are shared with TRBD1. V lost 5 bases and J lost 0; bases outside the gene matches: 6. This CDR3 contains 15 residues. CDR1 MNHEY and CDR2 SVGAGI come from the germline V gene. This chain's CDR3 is CASSGYDRVNTEAFF. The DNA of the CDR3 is TGTGCCAGCAGTGGATACGACAGGGTGAACACTGAAGCTTTCTTT.

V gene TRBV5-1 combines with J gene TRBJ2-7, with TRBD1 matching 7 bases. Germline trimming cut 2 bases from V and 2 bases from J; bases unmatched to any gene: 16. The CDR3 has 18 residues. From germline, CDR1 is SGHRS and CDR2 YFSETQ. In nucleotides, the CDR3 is TGCGCCAGCAGCTTTAGCGCCGCCAGACAGGGCGTACCCTACGAGCAGTACTTC. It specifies CASSFSAARQGVPYEQYF.

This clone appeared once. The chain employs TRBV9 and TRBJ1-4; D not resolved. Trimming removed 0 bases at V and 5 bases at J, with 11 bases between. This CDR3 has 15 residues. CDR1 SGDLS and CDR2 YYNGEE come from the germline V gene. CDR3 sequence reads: CASSVALGVNEKLFF. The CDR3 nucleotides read TGTGCCAGCAGCGTAGCTCTGGGAGTGAATGAAAAACTGTTTTTT.

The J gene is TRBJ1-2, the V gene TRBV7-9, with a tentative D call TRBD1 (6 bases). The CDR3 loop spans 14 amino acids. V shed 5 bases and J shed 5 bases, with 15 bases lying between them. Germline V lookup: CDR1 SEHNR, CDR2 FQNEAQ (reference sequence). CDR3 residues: CASSPPQGGYGYTF. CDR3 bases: TGTGCCAGCAGCCCACCACAGGGTGGGTATGGCTACACCTTC. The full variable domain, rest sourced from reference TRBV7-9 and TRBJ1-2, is DTGVSQNPRHKITKRGQNVTFRCDPISEHNRLYWYRQTLGQGPEFLTYFQNEAQLEKSRLLSDRFSAERPKGSFSTLEIQRTEQGDSAMYLCASSPPQGGYGYTFGSGTRLTVV.

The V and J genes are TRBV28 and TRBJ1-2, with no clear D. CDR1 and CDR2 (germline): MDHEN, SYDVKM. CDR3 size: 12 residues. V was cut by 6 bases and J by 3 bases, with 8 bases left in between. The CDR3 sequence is CASRAEDYGYTF. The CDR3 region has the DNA TGTGCCAGCAGGGCCGAGGACTATGGCTACACCTTC.

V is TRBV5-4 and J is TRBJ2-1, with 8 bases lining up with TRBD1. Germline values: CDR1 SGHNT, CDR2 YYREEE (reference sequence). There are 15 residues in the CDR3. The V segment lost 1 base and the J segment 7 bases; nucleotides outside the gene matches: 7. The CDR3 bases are TGTGCCAGCAGCTTGAGGGACAGGCCCGTGAATGAGCAGTTCTTC. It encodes CASSLRDRPVNEQFF.

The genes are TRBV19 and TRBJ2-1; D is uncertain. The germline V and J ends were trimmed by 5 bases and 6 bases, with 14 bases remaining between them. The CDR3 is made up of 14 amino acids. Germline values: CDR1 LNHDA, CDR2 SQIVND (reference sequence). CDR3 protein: CASSFVSGSNEQFF. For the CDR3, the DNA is TGTGCCAGTAGTTTTGTGTCAGGTTCCAATGAGCAGTTCTTC.

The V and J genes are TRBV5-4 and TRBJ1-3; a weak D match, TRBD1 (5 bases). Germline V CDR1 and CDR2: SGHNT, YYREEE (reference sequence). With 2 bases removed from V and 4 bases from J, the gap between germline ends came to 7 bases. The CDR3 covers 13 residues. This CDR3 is CASSFQGGNTIYF. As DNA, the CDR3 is TGTGCCAGCAGCTTCCAGGGCGGAAACACCATATATTTT.

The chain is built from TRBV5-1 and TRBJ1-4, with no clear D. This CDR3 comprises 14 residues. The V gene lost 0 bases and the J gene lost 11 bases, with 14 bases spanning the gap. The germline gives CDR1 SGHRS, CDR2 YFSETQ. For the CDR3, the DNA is TGCGCCAGCAGCTTGGGGGTCTTGTCCGGGAAACTGTTTTTT. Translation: CASSLGVLSGKLFF.

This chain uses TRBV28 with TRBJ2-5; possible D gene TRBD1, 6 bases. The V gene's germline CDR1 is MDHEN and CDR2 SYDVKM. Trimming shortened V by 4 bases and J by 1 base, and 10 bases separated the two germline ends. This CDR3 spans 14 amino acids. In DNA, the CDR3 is TGTGCCAGCAGTTCCGGGACAATCCAAGAGACCCAGTACTTC. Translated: CASSSGTIQETQYF.

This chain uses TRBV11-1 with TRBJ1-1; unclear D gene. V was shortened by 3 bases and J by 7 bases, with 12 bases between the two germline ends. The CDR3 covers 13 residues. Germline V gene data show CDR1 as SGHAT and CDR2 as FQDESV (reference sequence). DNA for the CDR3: TGTGCCAGCAGCTTCCGAAGAGGCGATGAAGCTTTCTTT. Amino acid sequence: CASSFRRGDEAFF.

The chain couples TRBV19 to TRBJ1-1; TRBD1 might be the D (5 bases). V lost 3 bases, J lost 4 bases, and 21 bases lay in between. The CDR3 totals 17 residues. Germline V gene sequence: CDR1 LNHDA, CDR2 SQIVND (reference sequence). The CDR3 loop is CASSMARPGWVGTEAFF. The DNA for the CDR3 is TGTGCCAGTAGTATGGCCCGTCCAGGGTGGGTAGGCACTGAAGCTTTCTTT.

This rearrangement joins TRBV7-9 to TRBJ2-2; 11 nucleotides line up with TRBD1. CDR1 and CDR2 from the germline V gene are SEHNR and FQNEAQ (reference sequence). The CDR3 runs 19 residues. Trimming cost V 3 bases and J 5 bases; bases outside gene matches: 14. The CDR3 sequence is CASSFIWTGGYLKTGELFF. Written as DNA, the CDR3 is TGTGCCAGCAGCTTCATATGGACAGGGGGCTACCTGAAGACCGGGGAGCTGTTTTTT.

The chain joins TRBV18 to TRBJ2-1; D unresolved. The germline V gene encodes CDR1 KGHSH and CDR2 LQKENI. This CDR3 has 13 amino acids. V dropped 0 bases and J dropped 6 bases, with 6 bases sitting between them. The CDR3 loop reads CASSPPVTNEQFF. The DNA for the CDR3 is TGTGCCAGCTCACCACCCGTTACCAATGAGCAGTTCTTC. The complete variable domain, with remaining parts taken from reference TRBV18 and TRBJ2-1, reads NAGVMQNPRHLVRRRGQEARLRCSPMKGHSHVYWYRQLPEEGLKFMVYLQKENIIDESGMPKERFSAEFPKEGPSILRIQQVVRGDSAAYFCASSPPVTNEQFFGPGTRLTVL.